This passage covers 15 T cell receptor beta chains from one sample sequenced in a study of T-cell memory formation after mild COVID-19. MiXCR, run by TCRdb on the 5' RACE reads, gives a single entry per CDR3 protein. The sample has about 150,000 distinct CDR3 sequences, over 10% seen once. Sequenced sample: PBMCs or a T cell subset sorted from them (not recorded which). The receptors come from a man aged 18-30 years who had mild COVID-19 (a few samples of this study predate the infection). Cell type and time point are not known.

This clonotype was counted at least ten times. The chain uses TRBV5-1 and TRBJ1-1; weak D call: TRBD1 (5 bases). The CDR3 loop spans 15 amino acids. From germline, CDR1 is SGHRS and CDR2 YFSETQ. Trimming shortened V by 2 bases and J by 6 bases, and 17 bases separated the two germline ends. CDR3 bases: TGCGCCAGCAGCTTCGTTGGGGGGACCCAGTCTGAAGCTTTCTTT. Translating gives CASSFVGGTQSEAFF.

The chain couples TRBV24-1 to TRBJ2-5; the D is unclear. CDR1 and CDR2 (germline): KGHDR, SFDVKD. This CDR3 spans 13 amino acids. The V and J ends lost 3 bases and 0 bases respectively, with 4 bases between them. In DNA form, the CDR3 reads TGTGCCACCAGTGATCCCAACCAAGAGACCCAGTACTTC. As protein: CATSDPNQETQYF.

This clonotype has only a few counts. The J gene is TRBJ2-5, the V gene TRBV4-1; D is unclear. There are 14 residues in the CDR3. Between the trimmed V and J ends, which lost 0 bases and 1 base, there was a span of 6 bases. Germline CDR1 and CDR2: MGHRA and YSYEKL. The CDR3 DNA reads TGCGCCAGCAGCCAAGATCAAGCCCAAGAGACCCAGTACTTC. Its translation: CASSQDQAQETQYF.

This clonotype occurred a few times. The CDR3 loop reads CASSLAFTSGSYEQYF. In DNA form, the CDR3 reads TGCGCCAGCAGCTTGGCATTTACTAGCGGCTCCTACGAGCAGTACTTC. V and J are TRBV5-1 and TRBJ2-7; 8 bases match TRBD2. The CDR3 spans 16 residues. V dropped 0 bases and J dropped 0; count of bases not matched to a gene: 5. CDR1 and CDR2 (germline): SGHRS, YFSETQ.

This clonotype came up a few times. V is TRBV24-1 and J is TRBJ2-7; D is uncertain. This CDR3 spans 16 amino acids. Germline V CDR1 and CDR2: KGHDR, SFDVKD. Trimming stripped 1 base from V and 4 bases from J, with 16 bases between. CDR3 sequence: CATSDFLDRWGYEQYV. The CDR3, as DNA: TGTGCCACCAGTGATTTCCTGGACCGTTGGGGTTACGAGCAGTACGTC.

Judged by abundance, this clonotype is medium-sized. The chain carries TRBV7-9 and TRBJ2-3; a weak D match, TRBD1 (6 bases). Trimming cost V 3 bases and J 2 bases, with 9 bases left between them. CDR1 is SEHNR, CDR2 FQNEAQ, per germline (reference sequence). This CDR3 region has 14 residues. CDR3 in DNA: TGTGCCAGCAGCTTTTCAGGGGACACAGATACGCAGTATTTT. Protein sequence: CASSFSGDTDTQYF.

V and J are TRBV6-2 or TRBV6-3 and TRBJ1-5; unclear D gene. This CDR3 is 14 amino acids long. The germline V gene has CDR1 MNHEY and CDR2 SVGEGT. The germline V and J ends were trimmed by 10 bases and 2 bases, with 15 bases remaining between them. Written as DNA, the CDR3 is TGTGCCACCGCGCGGCGGCAGGGCAATCAGCCCCAGCATTTT. Translation: CATARRQGNQPQHF.

In this sample, this clonotype turned up a few times. The V and J genes are TRBV28 and TRBJ2-7; 10 bases are a match to TRBD2. CDR1 and CDR2 (germline): MDHEN, SYDVKM. V was clipped by 2 bases and J by 5 bases; unmatched bases: 12. This CDR3 is built from 17 residues. CDR3 DNA sequence: TGTGCCAGCAGTTTAGCTAATCAAGCGGGGGGGCCCGACGAGCAGTACTTC. Its protein product is CASSLANQAGGPDEQYF.

This clonotype was seen more than once but under ten times. This chain joins TRBV7-2 and TRBJ2-1, with D unclear. Germline CDR1 is SGHTA and CDR2 is FQGNSA. This CDR3 has 12 residues. The V end lost 5 bases, the J end lost 9 bases, and 11 bases lay between the germline ends. The CDR3 here is CASSTRPREQFF. Written as DNA, the CDR3 is TGTGCCAGCAGCACACGCCCACGTGAGCAGTTCTTC.

This clonotype appeared a few times. CDR3 loop: CASRWQHTEAFF. The CDR3 DNA is TGTGCCAGCAGATGGCAGCACACTGAAGCTTTCTTT. The chain links TRBV12-3 or TRBV12-4 to TRBJ1-1; the D is unclear. This CDR3 region has 12 residues. V lost 6 bases to trimming and J lost 3 bases, with 8 bases between them.

This clonotype was seen a handful of times. The V and J genes are TRBV6-5 and TRBJ2-1; 7 bases are shared with TRBD2. Per the germline V gene, CDR1 is MNHEY and CDR2 is SVGAGI. J was trimmed by 0 bases and V by 7 bases; bases with no gene match: 6. This CDR3 region has 15 residues. CDR3 amino acids: CASTTSVRSYNEQFF. The CDR3 nucleotides read TGTGCCAGCACCACTAGCGTGCGCTCCTACAATGAGCAGTTCTTC.

J is TRBJ2-5 and V is TRBV5-1; the D gene is possibly TRBD1 (5 bases). CDR3 length equals 14 residues. CDR1 and CDR2 (germline): SGHRS, YFSETQ. The V end lost 5 bases, the J end lost 5 bases, and 16 bases lay between the germline ends. CDR3 amino acids: CASREWTFEETQYF. The CDR3 DNA is TGCGCCAGCAGGGAGTGGACATTTGAGGAGACCCAGTACTTC. Together with reference TRBV5-1 and TRBJ2-5, the CDR3 gives the full variable domain: KAGVTQTPRYLIKTRGQQVTLSCSPISGHRSVSWYQQTPGQGLQFLFEYFSETQRNKGNFPGRFSGRQFSNSRSEMNVSTLELGDSALYLCASREWTFEETQYFGPGTRLLVL.

The chain employs TRBV5-1 and TRBJ2-5; D remains unclear. The germline V and J ends were trimmed by 0 bases and 13 bases, with 19 bases remaining between them. In germline, CDR1 is SGHRS, CDR2 YFSETQ. The CDR3 is 14 amino acids. The CDR3 here is CASSLDRTESRPYF. CDR3 nucleotides: TGCGCCAGCAGCTTGGATCGGACCGAGTCTCGACCGTACTTC.

This clonotype was detected a few times. The chain is built from TRBV5-1 and TRBJ1-1; a weak D match, TRBD1 (5 bases). V was pared by 2 bases and J by 6 bases, with 11 bases between. Germline CDR1 is SGHRS and CDR2 is YFSETQ. CDR3 length equals 13 residues. The CDR3 bases are TGCGCCAGCAGCTTTGGAGGGGATGCTGAAGCTTTCTTT. This translates into CASSFGGDAEAFF.

This clonotype showed up just a few times. DNA for the CDR3: TGTGCCAGCAGCGTGGGCCGCACAGATACGCAGTATTTT. Its protein is CASSVGRTDTQYF. The chain carries TRBV4-2 and TRBJ2-3, with unresolved D. The CDR3 loop spans 13 amino acids. The V and J ends lost 5 bases and 1 base respectively, with 7 bases between them. Germline V gene sequence: CDR1 LGHNA, CDR2 YNFKEQ.